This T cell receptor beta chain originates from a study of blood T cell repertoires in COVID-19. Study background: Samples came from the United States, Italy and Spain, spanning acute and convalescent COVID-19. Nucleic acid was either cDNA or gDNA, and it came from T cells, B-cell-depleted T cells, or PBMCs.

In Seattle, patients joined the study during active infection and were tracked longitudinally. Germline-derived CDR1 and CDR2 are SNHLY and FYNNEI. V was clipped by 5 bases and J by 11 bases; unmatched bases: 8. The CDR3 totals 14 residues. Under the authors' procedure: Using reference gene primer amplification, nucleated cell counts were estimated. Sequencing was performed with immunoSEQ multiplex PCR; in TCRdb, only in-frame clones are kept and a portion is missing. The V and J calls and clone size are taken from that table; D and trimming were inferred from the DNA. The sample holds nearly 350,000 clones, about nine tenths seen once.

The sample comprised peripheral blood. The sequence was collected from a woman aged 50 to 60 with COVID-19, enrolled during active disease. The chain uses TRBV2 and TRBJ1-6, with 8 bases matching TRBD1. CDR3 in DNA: TGTGCCAGCAGTCTGGCAGGGGGCATTGCACCCCTCCACTTT. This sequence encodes CASSLAGGIAPLHF.